One T cell receptor (beta chain) is described in this entry. Its antigen is not identified. This entry is derived from a study of cytomegalovirus exposure and HLA in healthy donors. Study information: Unique TCRs from HLA-typed donors, around 79 million of them, were held in an early data release. Study results and limitations: For cytomegalovirus status, the classifier reportedly gave diagnoses with high specificity and sensitivity.

The PCR used 60 Vbeta and 13 Jbeta primers. The data were produced by immunoSEQ multiplex PCR, yet TCRdb's version contains in-frame clones alone and is incomplete. The data show 95,000 to 100,000 clones, roughly 76% seen once. Donors showed nominal health when sampled, although they likely had unrecorded immune exposures. Sequencing used PBMCs. The TCR sequence derives from a middle-aged man in good health and CMV-seronegative.

CDR3 nucleotides: TGCAGCGTTGCAGGGGGCGACTCCGAGCAGTACTTC. Its translation is CSVAGGDSEQYF. The chain recombines TRBV29-1 with TRBJ2-7, with 8 bases identical to TRBD1. The CDR3 sequence is 12 residues long. V shed 4 bases and J 6 bases; nucleotides not matched to a gene: 5. Germline loops: CDR1 SQVTM, CDR2 ANQGSEA.